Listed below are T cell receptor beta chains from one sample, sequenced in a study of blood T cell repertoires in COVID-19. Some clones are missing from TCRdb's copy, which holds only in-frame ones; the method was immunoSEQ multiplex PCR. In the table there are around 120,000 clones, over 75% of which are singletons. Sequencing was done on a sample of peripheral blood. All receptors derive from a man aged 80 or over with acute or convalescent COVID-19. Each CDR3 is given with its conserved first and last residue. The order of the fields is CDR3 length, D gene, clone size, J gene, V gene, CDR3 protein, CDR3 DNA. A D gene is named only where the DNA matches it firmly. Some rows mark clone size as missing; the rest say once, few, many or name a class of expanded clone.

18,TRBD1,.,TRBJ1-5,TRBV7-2,CASSLAGGQGANNQPQHF,TGTGCCAGCAGCTTAGCTGGGGGACAGGGGGCTAACAATCAGCCCCAGCATTTT
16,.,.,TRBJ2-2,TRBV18,CASSETGTPGTGELFF,TGTGCCAGCTCCGAAACCGGGACACCGGGCACCGGGGAGCTGTTTTTT
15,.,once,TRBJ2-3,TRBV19,CASSPSTPGTDTQYF,TGTGCCAGTAGTCCTTCAACGCCGGGCACAGATACGCAGTATTTT
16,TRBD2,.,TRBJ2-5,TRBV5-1,CASSLGLAGGTETQYF,TGCGCCAGCAGCTTGGGACTAGCGGGAGGAACAGAGACCCAGTACTTC
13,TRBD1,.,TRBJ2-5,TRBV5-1,CASRRDSQETQYF,TGCGCCAGCCGCCGGGACAGCCAAGAGACCCAGTACTTC
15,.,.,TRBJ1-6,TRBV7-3,CASSMDGGENSPLHF,TGTGCCAGCAGCATGGACGGGGGGGAGAATTCACCCCTCCACTTT
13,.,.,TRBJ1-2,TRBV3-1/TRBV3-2,CASSLGGAYGYTF,TGTGCCAGCAGCCTAGGAGGGGCCTACGGCTACACCTTC
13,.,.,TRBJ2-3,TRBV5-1,CASSTRQLDTQYF,TGCGCCAGCAGCACCCGACAGCTAGATACGCAGTATTTT
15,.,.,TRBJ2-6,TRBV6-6,CASSLSLPGANVLTF,TGTGCCAGCAGCCTGAGTCTCCCTGGGGCCAACGTCCTGACTTTC
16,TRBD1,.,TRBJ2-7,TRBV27,CASSLPRTGGPFEQYF,TGTGCCAGCAGTTTACCGCGGACAGGCGGGCCTTTCGAGCAGTACTTC
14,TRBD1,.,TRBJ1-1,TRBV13,CASSRRTGTAEAFF,TGTGCCAGCAGCCGCAGGACAGGTACGGCTGAAGCTTTCTTT
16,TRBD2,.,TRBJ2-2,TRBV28,CASSSPGGTNTGELFF,TGTGCCAGCAGTTCCCCGGGAGGGACGAACACCGGGGAGCTGTTTTTT
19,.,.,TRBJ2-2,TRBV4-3,CASSQLPPDWTTNTGELFF,TGCGCCAGCAGCCAACTCCCCCCAGATTGGACAACGAACACCGGGGAGCTGTTTTTT
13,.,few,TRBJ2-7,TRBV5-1,CASSLFGDYEQYF,TGCGCCAGCAGCTTGTTCGGGGACTACGAGCAGTACTTC
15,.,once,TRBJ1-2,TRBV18,CASSPGGGGDYGYTF,TGTGCCAGCTCCCCTGGCGGGGGAGGGGACTATGGCTACACCTTC
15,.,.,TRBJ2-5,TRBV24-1,CATSVRGGLQETQYF,TGTGCCACCAGTGTAAGGGGTGGGCTCCAAGAGACCCAGTACTTC
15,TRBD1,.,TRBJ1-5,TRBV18,CASSPGRGINQPQHF,TGTGCCAGCTCACCGGGCAGGGGGATCAATCAGCCCCAGCATTTT
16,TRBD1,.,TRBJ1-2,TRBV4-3,CASSRIALETGTGYTF,TGCGCCAGCAGCCGGATCGCCCTAGAGACAGGGACCGGCTACACCTTC
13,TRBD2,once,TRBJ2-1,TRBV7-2,CASSRLAGNEQFF,TGTGCCAGCAGCCGACTAGCGGGAAATGAGCAGTTCTTC
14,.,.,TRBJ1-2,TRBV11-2,CASSLGRGNYGYTF,TGTGCCAGCAGCTTAGGTCGGGGAAACTATGGCTACACCTTC
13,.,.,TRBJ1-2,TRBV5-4,CASSAVPLGGYTF,TGTGCCAGCAGCGCGGTCCCCCTTGGTGGCTACACCTTC
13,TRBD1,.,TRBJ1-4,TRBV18,CASSSGTGEKLFF,TGTGCCAGCTCATCCGGGACAGGTGAAAAACTGTTTTTT
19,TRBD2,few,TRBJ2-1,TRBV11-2,CASSSPGLAGYKGANEQFF,TGTGCCAGCAGCTCGCCGGGACTAGCGGGGTATAAAGGTGCCAATGAGCAGTTCTTC
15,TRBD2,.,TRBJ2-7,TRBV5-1,CASSWTSGNSYEQYF,TGCGCCAGCAGCTGGACTAGCGGGAACTCCTACGAGCAGTACTTC
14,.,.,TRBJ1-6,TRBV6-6,CASSYSEDNSPLHF,TGTGCCAGCAGTTACTCGGAGGATAATTCACCCCTCCACTTT
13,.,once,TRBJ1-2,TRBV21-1,CASSDPGSFGYTF,TGTGCCAGCAGCGATCCAGGGTCGTTTGGCTACACCTTC
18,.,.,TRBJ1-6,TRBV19,CASSTGDWGHSYNSPLHF,TGTGCCAGTAGTACCGGGGACTGGGGCCACTCCTATAATTCACCCCTCCACTTT
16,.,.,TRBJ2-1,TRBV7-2,CASSQARTTGSGEQFF,TGTGCCAGCAGCCAAGCCCGGACCACAGGGTCGGGTGAGCAGTTCTTC
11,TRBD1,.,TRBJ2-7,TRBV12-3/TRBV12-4,CASRGQSEQYF,TGTGCCAGCAGGGGACAGAGCGAGCAGTACTTC
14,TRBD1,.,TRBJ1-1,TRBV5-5,CASSADGTAVGAFF,TGTGCCAGCAGCGCGGATGGGACAGCCGTGGGAGCTTTCTTT
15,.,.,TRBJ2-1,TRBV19,CASSMSASSYNEQFF,TGTGCCAGTAGTATGAGCGCGAGCTCCTACAATGAGCAGTTCTTC
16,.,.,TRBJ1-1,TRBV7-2,CASSLTAQAPTLEAFF,TGTGCCAGCAGCTTAACCGCCCAGGCACCAACGCTGGAAGCTTTCTTT
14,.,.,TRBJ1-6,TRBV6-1,CASSERSWNSPLHF,TGTGCCAGCAGTGAACGGAGTTGGAATTCACCCCTCCACTTT
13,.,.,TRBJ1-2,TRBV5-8,CASSPEETYGYTF,TGTGCCAGCAGCCCCGAGGAGACCTATGGCTACACCTTC
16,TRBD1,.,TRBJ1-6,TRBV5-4,CASSRPGQGAGSPLHF,TGTGCCAGCAGCCGGCCGGGACAGGGGGCTGGGTCACCCCTCCACTTT
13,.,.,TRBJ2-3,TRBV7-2,CASSPPSVDTQYF,TGTGCCAGCAGCCCTCCTAGCGTAGATACGCAGTATTTT
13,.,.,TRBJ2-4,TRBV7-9,CASSFTGISIQYF,TGTGCCAGCAGCTTCACAGGGATAAGCATTCAGTACTTC
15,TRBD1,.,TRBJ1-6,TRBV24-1,CATSDSRQGDSPLHF,TGTGCCACCAGTGACTCTAGACAGGGGGATTCACCCCTCCACTTT
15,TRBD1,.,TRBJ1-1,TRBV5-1,CASSVLTGVGTEAFF,TGCGCCAGCAGCGTACTGACAGGGGTCGGGACTGAAGCTTTCTTT
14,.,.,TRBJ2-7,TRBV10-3,CAISAGSTIYEQYF,TGTGCCATCAGTGCCGGGAGTACCATCTACGAGCAGTACTTC
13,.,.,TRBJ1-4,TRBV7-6,CASSLGEIEKLFF,TGTGCCAGCAGCTTAGGAGAGATTGAAAAACTGTTTTTT
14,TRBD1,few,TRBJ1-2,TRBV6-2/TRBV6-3,CASSYGTGGYGYTF,TGTGCCAGCAGTTACGGGACAGGGGGCTATGGCTACACCTTC
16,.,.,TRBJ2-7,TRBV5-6,CASSPGWRQAVNEQYF,TGTGCCAGCAGCCCGGGATGGAGACAGGCGGTAAACGAGCAGTACTTC
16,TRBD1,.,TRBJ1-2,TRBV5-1,CASSFTGDGQGYGYTF,TGCGCCAGCAGCTTTACGGGGGACGGACAGGGCTATGGCTACACCTTC
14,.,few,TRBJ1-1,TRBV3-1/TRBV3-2,CASSQEGRNAEAFF,TGTGCCAGCAGCCAAGAGGGGAGGAACGCTGAAGCTTTCTTT
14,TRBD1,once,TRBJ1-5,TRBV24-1,CATQDRASNQPQHF,TGTGCCACCCAGGACAGGGCTAGCAATCAGCCCCAGCATTTT
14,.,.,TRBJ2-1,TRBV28,CASSLTSSYNEQFF,TGTGCCAGCAGTTTAACTAGCTCCTACAATGAGCAGTTCTTC
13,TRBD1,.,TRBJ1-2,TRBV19,CATGQATVGGYTF,TGTGCCACAGGACAGGCTACGGTGGGGGGCTACACCTTC
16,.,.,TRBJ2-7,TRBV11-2,CASSLGRRVGSYEQYF,TGTGCCAGCAGCTTAGGTCGCAGGGTGGGCTCCTACGAGCAGTACTTC
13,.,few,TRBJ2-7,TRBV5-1,CASRWTETYEQYF,TGCGCCAGCAGGTGGACAGAGACCTACGAGCAGTACTTC
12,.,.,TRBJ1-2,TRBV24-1,CATSDSVYGYTF,TGTGCCACCAGTGACTCCGTCTATGGCTACACCTTC
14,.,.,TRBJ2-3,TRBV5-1,CASSAGQNTDTQYF,TGCGCCAGCAGCGCGGGACAGAACACAGATACGCAGTATTTT
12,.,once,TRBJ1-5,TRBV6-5,CASSQWSQPQHF,TGTGCCAGCAGCCAATGGAGTCAGCCCCAGCATTTT